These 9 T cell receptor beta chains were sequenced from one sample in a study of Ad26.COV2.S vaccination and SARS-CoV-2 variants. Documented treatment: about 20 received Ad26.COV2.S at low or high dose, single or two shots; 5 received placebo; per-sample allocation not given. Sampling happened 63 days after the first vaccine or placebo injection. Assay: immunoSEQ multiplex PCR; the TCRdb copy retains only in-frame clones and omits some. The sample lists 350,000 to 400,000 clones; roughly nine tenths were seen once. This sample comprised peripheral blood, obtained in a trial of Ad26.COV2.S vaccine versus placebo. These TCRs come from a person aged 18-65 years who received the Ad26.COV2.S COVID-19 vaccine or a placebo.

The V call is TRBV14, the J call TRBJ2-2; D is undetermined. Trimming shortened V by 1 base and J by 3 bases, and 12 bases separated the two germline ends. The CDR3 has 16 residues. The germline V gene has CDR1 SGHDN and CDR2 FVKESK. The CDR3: CASSQGTSLYTGELFF. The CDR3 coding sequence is TGTGCCAGCAGCCAAGGGACGAGTCTTTACACCGGGGAGCTGTTTTTT.

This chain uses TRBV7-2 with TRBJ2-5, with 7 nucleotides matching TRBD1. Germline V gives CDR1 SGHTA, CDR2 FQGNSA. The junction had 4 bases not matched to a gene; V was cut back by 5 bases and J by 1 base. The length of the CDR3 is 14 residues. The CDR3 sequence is CASSQQGSQETQYF. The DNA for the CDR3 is TGTGCCAGCAGCCAACAGGGGTCCCAAGAGACCCAGTACTTC.

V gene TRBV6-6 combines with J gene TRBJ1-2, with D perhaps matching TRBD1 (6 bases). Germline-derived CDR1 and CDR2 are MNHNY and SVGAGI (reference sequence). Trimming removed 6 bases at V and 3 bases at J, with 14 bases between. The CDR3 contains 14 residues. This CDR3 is CASRAWGLDYGYTF. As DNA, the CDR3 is TGTGCCAGCAGGGCTTGGGGGCTCGACTATGGCTACACCTTC.

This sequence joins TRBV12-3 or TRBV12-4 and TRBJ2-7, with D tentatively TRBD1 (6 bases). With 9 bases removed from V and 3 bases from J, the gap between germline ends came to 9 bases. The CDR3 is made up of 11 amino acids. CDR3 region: CASLQGYEQYF. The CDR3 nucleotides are TGTGCCAGTTTACAGGGCTACGAGCAGTACTTC.

The CDR3 coding sequence is TGTGCCAGTAGTACCGGGACAGGGGGGAATCCACCCCTCCACTTT. Its translation: CASSTGTGGNPPLHF. This chain links TRBV19 with TRBJ1-6, with 11 nucleotides matching TRBD1. V lost 4 bases to trimming and J lost 11 bases; unmatched junction nucleotides: 7. Germline V lookup: CDR1 LNHDA, CDR2 SQIVND (reference sequence). The CDR3 runs 15 residues.

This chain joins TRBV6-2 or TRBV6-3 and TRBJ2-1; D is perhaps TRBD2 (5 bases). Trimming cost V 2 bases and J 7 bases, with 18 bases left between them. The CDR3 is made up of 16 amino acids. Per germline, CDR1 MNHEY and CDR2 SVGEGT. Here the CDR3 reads CASSYHGSASPNEQFF. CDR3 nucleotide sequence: TGTGCCAGCAGTTACCATGGGTCTGCTAGCCCTAATGAGCAGTTCTTC.

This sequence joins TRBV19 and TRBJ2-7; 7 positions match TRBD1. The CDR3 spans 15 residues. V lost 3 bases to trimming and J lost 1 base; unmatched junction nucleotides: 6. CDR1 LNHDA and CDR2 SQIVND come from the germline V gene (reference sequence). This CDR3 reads CASSMGTAKSYEQYF. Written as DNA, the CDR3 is TGTGCCAGTAGTATGGGGACAGCAAAATCCTACGAGCAGTACTTC.

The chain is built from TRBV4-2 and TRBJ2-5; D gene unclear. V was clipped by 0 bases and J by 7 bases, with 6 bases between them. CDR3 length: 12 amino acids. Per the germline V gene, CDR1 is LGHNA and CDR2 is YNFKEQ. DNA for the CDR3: TGTGCCAGCAGCCAAGATCTTGCGACCCAGTACTTC. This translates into CASSQDLATQYF.

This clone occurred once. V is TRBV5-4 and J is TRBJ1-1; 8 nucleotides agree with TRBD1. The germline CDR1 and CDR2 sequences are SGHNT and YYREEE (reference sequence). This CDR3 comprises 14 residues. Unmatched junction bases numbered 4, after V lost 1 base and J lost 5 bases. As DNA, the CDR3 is TGTGCCAGCAGCTTGCAGGGGGCGCGGACTGAAGCTTTCTTT. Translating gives CASSLQGARTEAFF.